Sequencing of this T cell receptor beta chain was carried out in a study of Ad26.COV2.S vaccination and SARS-CoV-2 variants. Study information: Enrolled in COV1001, the donor was in the Ad26.COV2.S trial arm, which received the vaccine.

The CDR3 contains 16 residues. V was clipped by 4 bases and J by 5 bases; unmatched bases: 13. Looked up from germline, CDR1 is LGHNA and CDR2 is YSLEER. Findings and caveats of the study: A substantial breadth of spike-specific CD8+ and CD4+ T cell responses after vaccination has been reported.

Stated treatment: around 19 received Ad26.COV2.S at low or high dose, single or two shots; several received placebo; per-sample allocation not given. It was on day 63 after the first vaccine or placebo injection that samples were taken. Method: immunoSEQ multiplex PCR; TCRdb's copy keeps in-frame clones and lacks some. The table records some 410,000 clones, 92% of them present only once. Points on this clone: As yet, its antigen is unknown.

The source of this sequence is a person between 18 and 59 years old who received the Ad26.COV2.S COVID-19 vaccine or a placebo. The V call is TRBV4-3, the J call TRBJ1-1, with TRBD1 identical over 7 bases. Sample: peripheral blood, taken in a trial of Ad26.COV2.S vaccine versus placebo. CDR3 DNA sequence: TGCGCCAGCAGCCGACTACTCAGGGGGGATCGGACTGAAGCTTTCTTT. Its protein is CASSRLLRGDRTEAFF.